This TCR beta chain was retrieved from a study of regulatory T cells in long-lasting Graves disease. Arm-PCR of CDR3 regions and iRepertoire HTBI primers were the basis on which TCR beta libraries were built. MiXCR was run by TCRdb on the multiplex PCR reads, yielding one entry per CDR3 protein. The table records around 450,000 distinct CDR3 sequences, roughly 21% of them present only once. Time point noted: persistent/refractory GD, antithyroid drugs over 5 years with positive TRAb. PBMCs provided the RNA from which the TCR library was made. Clinicians diagnosed Graves' disease using American Thyroid Association guidelines. This clonotype originated in a female donor with Graves disease. Sequencing was performed on peripheral blood mononuclear cells (PBMCs), taken when the disease was refractory, from a patient treated with antithyroid drugs.

CDR3 nucleotide sequence: TGTGCCAGCAGCGTAGAGAAAGCGGCGAACACCGGGGAGCTGTTTTTT. This encodes CASSVEKAANTGELFF. The chain combines TRBV9 with TRBJ2-2; the D gene is possibly TRBD2 (5 bases). From germline, CDR1 is SGDLS and CDR2 YYNGEE. The ends were cut back, 0 bases at V and 0 bases at J, with 9 bases in the middle. The CDR3 length is 16 residues.